This T cell receptor beta chain was captured by sequencing in a study of blood T cells in healthy people across ages. Then a second PCR, running about 6 to 12 cycles, was carried out with a sample-barcoded 5' primer and a J-beta primer mix. Each of the cDNA molecules was tagged by a template-switch adaptor with 12 random nucleotides. Using its own MiXCR run on the 5' RACE reads, TCRdb lists one record per CDR3 protein. This sample has approximately 2,000,000 distinct CDR3 sequences, with approximately 40% found just once. CDR1 MNHEY and CDR2 SMNVEV come from the germline V gene (reference sequence). The CDR3 is 15 amino acids. V was pared by 5 bases and J by 5 bases, with 15 bases between. This clonotype was seen more than once but under ten times.

The sequencing input was blood. This rearrangement joins TRBV27 to TRBJ1-4; the D gene is possibly TRBD1 (6 bases). This TCR came from a human donor in good health. CDR3 DNA sequence: TGTGCCAGCAGTCTCCAGACAGGCTACAATGAAAAACTGTTTTTT. It encodes CASSLQTGYNEKLFF.